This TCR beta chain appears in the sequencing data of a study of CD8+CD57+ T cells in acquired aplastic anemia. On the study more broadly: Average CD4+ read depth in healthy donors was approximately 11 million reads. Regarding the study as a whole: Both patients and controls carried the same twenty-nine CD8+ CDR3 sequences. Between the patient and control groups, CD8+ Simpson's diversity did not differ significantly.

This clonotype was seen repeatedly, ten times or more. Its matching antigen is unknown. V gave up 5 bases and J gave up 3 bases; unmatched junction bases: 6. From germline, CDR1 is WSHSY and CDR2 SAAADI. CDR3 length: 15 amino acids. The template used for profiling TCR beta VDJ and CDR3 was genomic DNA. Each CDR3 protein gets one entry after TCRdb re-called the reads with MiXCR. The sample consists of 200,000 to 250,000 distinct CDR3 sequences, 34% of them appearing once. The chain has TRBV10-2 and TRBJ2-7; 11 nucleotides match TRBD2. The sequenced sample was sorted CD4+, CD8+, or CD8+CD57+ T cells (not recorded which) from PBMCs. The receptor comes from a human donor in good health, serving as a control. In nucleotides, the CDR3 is TGCGCCAGCAGTTATAGCGGGAGGGAGAACTACGAGCAGTACTTC. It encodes CASSYSGRENYEQYF.